The sequence of this T cell receptor beta chain was determined in a study of T cells in tuberculosis. Whole-study context: The T cells targeted glucose monomycolate, a mycobacterial lipid, via CD1B. This South African cohort compared adolescents with or without latent tuberculosis against adults with active tuberculosis.

This CDR3 is 17 amino acids long. V lost 6 bases, J lost 5 bases, and 26 bases lay in between. Germline V gene data show CDR1 as SNHLY and CDR2 as FYNNEI. TCRdb's table, derived via immunoSEQ multiplex PCR, lists solely in-frame clones and lacks some. In the table there are roughly 34,000 clones, about 97% of which are singletons. This sequence originates from a donor between 10 and 35 years old with latent tuberculosis or without tuberculosis infection. The sample comprised PBMCs. The chain joins TRBV2 to TRBJ2-7; the D gene is possibly TRBD2 (6 bases). The CDR3 reads CASRNLRGGTPGNEQYF. For the CDR3, the DNA is TGTGCCAGCAGGAACCTTCGAGGCGGGACCCCCGGGAACGAGCAGTACTTC.